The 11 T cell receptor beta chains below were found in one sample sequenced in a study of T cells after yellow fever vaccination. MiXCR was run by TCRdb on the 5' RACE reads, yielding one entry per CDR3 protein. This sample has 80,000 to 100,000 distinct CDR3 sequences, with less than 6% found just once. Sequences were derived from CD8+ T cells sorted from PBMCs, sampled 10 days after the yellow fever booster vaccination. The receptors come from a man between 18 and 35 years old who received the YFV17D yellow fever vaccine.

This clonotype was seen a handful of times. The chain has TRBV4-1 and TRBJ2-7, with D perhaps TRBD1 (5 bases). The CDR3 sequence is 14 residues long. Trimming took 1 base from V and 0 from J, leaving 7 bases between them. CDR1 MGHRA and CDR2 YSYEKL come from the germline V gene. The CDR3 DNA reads TGCGCCAGCAGCCAAGGGGGCAACTCCTACGAGCAGTACTTC. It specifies CASSQGGNSYEQYF.

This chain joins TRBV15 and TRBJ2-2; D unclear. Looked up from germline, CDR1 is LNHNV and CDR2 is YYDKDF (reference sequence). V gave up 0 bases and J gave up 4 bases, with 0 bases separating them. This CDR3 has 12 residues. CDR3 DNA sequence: TGTGCCACCAGCAGAGACACCGGGGAGCTGTTTTTT. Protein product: CATSRDTGELFF.

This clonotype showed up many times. The CDR3 region has the DNA TGTGCCACCAGTGAGATAAGACCCCGGAACACTGAAGCTTTCTTT. Translated, it gives CATSEIRPRNTEAFF. This sequence joins TRBV24-1 and TRBJ1-1; no clear D gene. Germline assignment: CDR1 KGHDR and CDR2 SFDVKD. The CDR3 totals 15 residues. Trimming took 4 bases from V and 1 from J, leaving 12 bases between them.

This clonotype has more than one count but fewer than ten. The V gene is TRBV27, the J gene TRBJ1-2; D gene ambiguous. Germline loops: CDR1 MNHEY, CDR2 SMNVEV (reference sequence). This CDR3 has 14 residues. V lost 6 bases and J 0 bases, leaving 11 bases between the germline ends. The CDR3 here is CASSKGFANYGYTF. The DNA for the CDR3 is TGTGCCAGCAGCAAGGGTTTTGCTAACTATGGCTACACCTTC.

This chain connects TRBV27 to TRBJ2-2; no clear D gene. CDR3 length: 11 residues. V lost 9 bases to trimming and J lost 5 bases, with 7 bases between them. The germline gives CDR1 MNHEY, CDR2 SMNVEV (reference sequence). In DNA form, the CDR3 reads TGTGCCAGGAAAACAACCGGGGAGCTGTTTTTT. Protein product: CARKTTGELFF.

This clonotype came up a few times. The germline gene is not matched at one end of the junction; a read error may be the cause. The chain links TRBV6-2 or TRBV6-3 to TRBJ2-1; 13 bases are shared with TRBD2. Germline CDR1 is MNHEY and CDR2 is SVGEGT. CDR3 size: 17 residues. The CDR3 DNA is TGTGCCAGCAGAGACACTAGCGGGGGGGCCTCCCACAATGAGCAGTTCTTC. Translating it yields CASRDTSGGASHNEQFF.

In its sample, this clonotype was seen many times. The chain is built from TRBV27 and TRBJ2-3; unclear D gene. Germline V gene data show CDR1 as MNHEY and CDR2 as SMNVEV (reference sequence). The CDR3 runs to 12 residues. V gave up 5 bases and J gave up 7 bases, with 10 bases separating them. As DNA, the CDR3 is TGTGCCAGCAGTCCTCTCGACAATACGCAGTATTTT. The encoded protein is CASSPLDNTQYF.

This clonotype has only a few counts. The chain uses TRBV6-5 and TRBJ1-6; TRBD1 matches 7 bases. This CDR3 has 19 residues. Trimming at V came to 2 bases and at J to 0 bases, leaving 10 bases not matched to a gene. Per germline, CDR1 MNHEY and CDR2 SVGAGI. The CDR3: CASSYLTTGESSYNSPLHF. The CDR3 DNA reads TGTGCCAGCAGTTACCTTACAACAGGGGAGAGCTCCTATAATTCACCCCTCCACTTT.

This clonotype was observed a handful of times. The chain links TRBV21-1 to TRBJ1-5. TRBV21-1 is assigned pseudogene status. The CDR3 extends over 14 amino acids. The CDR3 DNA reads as TGTGCCAGCAGCAAAGATACGGGCAATCAGCCCCAGCATTTT. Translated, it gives CASSKDTGNQPQHF.

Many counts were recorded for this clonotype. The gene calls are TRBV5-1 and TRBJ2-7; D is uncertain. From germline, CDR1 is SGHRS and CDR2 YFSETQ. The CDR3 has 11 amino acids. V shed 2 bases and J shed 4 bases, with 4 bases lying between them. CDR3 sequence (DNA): TGCGCCAGCAGCTTTCTTTACGAGCAGTACTTC. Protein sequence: CASSFLYEQYF.

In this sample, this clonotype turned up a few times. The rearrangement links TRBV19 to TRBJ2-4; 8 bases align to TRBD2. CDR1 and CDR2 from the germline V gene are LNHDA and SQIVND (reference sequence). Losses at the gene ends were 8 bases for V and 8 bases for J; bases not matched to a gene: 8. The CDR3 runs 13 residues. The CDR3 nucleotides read TGTGCCAGTGGTTACGGACTAGCAGACATTCAGTACTTC. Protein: CASGYGLADIQYF. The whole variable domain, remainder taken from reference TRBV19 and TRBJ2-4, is DGGITQSPKYLFRKEGQNVTLSCEQNLNHDAMYWYRQDPGQGLRLIYYSQIVNDFQKGDIAEGYSVSREKKESFPLTVTSAQKNPTAFYLCASGYGLADIQYFGAGTRLSVL.